The TCR beta chain under discussion was sequenced for a study of CD8+CD57+ T cells in acquired aplastic anemia. Study-level information: Average DNA yield from sorted CD4+ and CD8+ cells was about 2.9 ug.

Profiling that covered TCR beta VDJ and CDR3 relied on genomic DNA as its template. TCRdb redid the calling of the reads with MiXCR, one entry per CDR3 protein. The data show 100,000 to 150,000 distinct CDR3 sequences, with about 40% seen just once and roughly 8.1% held by the top ten. This clonotype was observed at least ten times. This clonotype was obtained from a human donor in good health, serving as a control. Sequenced: sorted CD4+, CD8+, or CD8+CD57+ T cells (not recorded which) from PBMCs.

CDR3: CASKFRDSAFNGYTF. CDR3 DNA: TGCGCCAGCAAATTCCGGGACAGCGCTTTTAATGGCTACACCTTC. The chain has TRBV10-1 and TRBJ1-2; 7 bases align to TRBD1. This CDR3 is built from 15 residues. Per the germline V gene, CDR1 is WNHNN and CDR2 is SYGVQD (reference sequence). The V segment lost 7 bases and the J segment 6 bases; nucleotides outside the gene matches: 14.